The 6 T cell receptor beta chains in this list originate from one sample, sequenced in a study of T cells in Graves' hyperthyroidism and ophthalmopathy (dated by TCRdb to about 2019). Libraries were made using multiplex PCR. TCRdb shows the sequencer as Illumina HiSeq 2000. The TCR beta CDR3 regions were amplified from the RNA transcripts. The TCR CDR3 was subjected to a first round of RT-PCR using the HTBI primer set and the Qiagen OneStep RT-PCR kit. In TCRdb, the public reads were trimmed at Q25 with fastp and aligned with MiXCR, with productive beta chains retained. CDR3 protein sequences are deduplicated, and each keeps its most common genes and DNA. The sample profile shows about 640,000 distinct CDR3 sequences; roughly 15% of them were found once. The ten largest clones represent under 15% of the sample. Sequencing was performed on blood. The receptor set was obtained from a woman between 45 and 60 years old with Graves' ophthalmopathy.

This clonotype was seen ten or more times. The chain has TRBV28 and TRBJ2-1; D gene unclear. Between the trimmed V and J ends, which lost 5 bases and 7 bases, there was a span of 12 bases. This CDR3 is built from 13 residues. Germline assignment: CDR1 MDHEN and CDR2 SYDVKM. The CDR3 loop reads CASSKLSPNEQFF. CDR3 nucleotide sequence: TGTGCCAGCAGTAAACTTTCCCCAAATGAGCAGTTCTTC. Combining the CDR3 with reference TRBV28 and TRBJ2-1 gives the whole variable domain DVKVTQSSRYLVKRTGEKVFLECVQDMDHENMFWYRQDPGLGLRLIYFSYDVKMKEKGDIPEGYSVSREKKERFSLILESASTNQTSMYLCASSKLSPNEQFFGPGTRLTVL.

The table lists this clonotype with many counts. This chain uses TRBV2 with TRBJ1-1; D gene unclear. Trimming pared 6 bases from V and 10 bases from J, leaving 12 bases between. This CDR3 comprises 11 residues. Germline CDR1 is SNHLY and CDR2 is FYNNEI. Here the CDR3 DNA reads TGTGCCAGCAGAATGGATTTTGGAGCTTTCTTT. Translated, it gives CASRMDFGAFF.

This clonotype was detected many times. The junction and the germline gene differ at one end; a read error may be behind it. This rearrangement joins TRBV24-1 to TRBJ2-1; 7 nucleotides line up with TRBD1. Germline assignment: CDR1 KGHDR and CDR2 SFDVKD. The CDR3 spans 17 residues. CDR3 loop: CATSGLSGTEIYHEQFF. The CDR3 nucleotides are TGTGCCACCAGTGGCCTCTCGGGGACAGAGATCTACCATGAGCAGTTCTTC.

The sample holds a few counts of this clonotype. J is TRBJ2-1 and V is TRBV12-3 or TRBV12-4, with 7 bases fitting TRBD2. The CDR3 has 16 amino acids. V trimming: 1 base; J trimming: 9 bases; junction bases outside the gene matches: 12. The CDR3, as DNA: TGTGCCAGCAGTTTAGACGGTCTAGCGGCCGCCGGTGAGCAGTTCTTC. It is translated as CASSLDGLAAAGEQFF.

This clonotype was detected only a few times. CDR3 sequence reads: CASSLMGLGGDEQFF. CDR3 DNA sequence: TGTGCCAGCAGCTTAATGGGGCTAGGCGGGGATGAGCAGTTCTTC. The V gene is TRBV7-3, the J gene TRBJ2-1; D may be TRBD2 (6 bases). Germline loops: CDR1 SGHTA, CDR2 FQGTGA. This CDR3 has 15 amino acids. V shed 1 base and J shed 8 bases, with 15 bases lying between them.

The rearrangement uses TRBV4-3 and TRBJ2-2; D is perhaps TRBD2 (6 bases). Germline CDR1 and CDR2: LGHNA and YSLEER. The CDR3 length is 16 residues. V dropped 1 base and J dropped 6 bases, with 15 bases sitting between them. The CDR3 region is CASSQVPGSGAGELFF. DNA for the CDR3: TGCGCCAGCAGCCAAGTCCCCGGGTCGGGAGCCGGGGAGCTGTTTTTT.